What follows describes a single T cell receptor beta chain. This record belongs to a study of blood T cell repertoires in COVID-19. In the study overall: Sample material is recorded as cDNA or gDNA derived from T cells, B-cell-depleted T cells, or PBMCs.

Authors' processing steps: From reference gene primer amplification, estimates of nucleated cell counts were derived. Sequencing used immunoSEQ multiplex PCR; TCRdb keeps in-frame clones, though not all of them. That table furnishes V, J and clone size, whereas the DNA furnished D and trimming. The sample lists 80,000 or so clones, about four fifths seen once, with around 9% in the top ten. This clonotype was obtained from a human donor in a cohort sampled during active COVID-19. Sequencing used peripheral blood.

The CDR3 DNA is TGTGCCTGGAGTGTACGGGGACTAGTGTTAGATACGCAGTATTTT. As protein: CAWSVRGLVLDTQYF. The rearrangement uses TRBV30 and TRBJ2-3, with TRBD2 matching 8 bases. The V and J ends lost 0 bases and 5 bases, in that order; junction bases with no gene match: 7. The CDR3 loop spans 15 amino acids. Germline V gene data show CDR1 as GTSNPN and CDR2 as SVGIG (reference sequence).